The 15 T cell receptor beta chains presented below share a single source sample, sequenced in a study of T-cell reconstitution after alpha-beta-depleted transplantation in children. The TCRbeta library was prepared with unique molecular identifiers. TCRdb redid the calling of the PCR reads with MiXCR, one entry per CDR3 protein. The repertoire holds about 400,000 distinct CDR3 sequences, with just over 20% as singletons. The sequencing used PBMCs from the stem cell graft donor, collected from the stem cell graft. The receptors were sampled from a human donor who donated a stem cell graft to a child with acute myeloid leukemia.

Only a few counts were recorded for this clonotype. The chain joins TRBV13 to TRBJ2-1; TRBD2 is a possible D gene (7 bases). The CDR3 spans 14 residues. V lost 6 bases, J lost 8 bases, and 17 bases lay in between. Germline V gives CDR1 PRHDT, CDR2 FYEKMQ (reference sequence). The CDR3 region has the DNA TGTGCCAGCAGTTTCGGGGGGCCCAAGGATGAGCAGTTCTTC. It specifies CASSFGGPKDEQFF.

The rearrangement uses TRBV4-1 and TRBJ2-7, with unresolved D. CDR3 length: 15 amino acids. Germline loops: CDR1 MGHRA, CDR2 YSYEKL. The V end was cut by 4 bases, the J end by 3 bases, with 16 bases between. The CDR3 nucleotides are TGCGCCAGCAGCCCCTCGGGCGGCACGGGCTACGAGCAGTACTTC. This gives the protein CASSPSGGTGYEQYF.

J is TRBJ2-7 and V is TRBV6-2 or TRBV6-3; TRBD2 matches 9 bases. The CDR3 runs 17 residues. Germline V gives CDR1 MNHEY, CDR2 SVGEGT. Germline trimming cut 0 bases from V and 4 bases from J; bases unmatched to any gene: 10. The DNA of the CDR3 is TGTGCCAGCAGTTACTCGCGACTAGCGGTTCTCGGATACGAGCAGTACTTC. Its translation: CASSYSRLAVLGYEQYF.

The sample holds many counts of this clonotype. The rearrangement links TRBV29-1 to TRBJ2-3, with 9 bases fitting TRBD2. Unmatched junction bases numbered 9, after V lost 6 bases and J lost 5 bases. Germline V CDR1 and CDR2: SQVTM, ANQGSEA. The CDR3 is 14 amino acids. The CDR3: CSVRAGGGRDTQYF. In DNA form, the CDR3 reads TGCAGCGTCCGAGCGGGAGGAGGTAGAGATACGCAGTATTTT.

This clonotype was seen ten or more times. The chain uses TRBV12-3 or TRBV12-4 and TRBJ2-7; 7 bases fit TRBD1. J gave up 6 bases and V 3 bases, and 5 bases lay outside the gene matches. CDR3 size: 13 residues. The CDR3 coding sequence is TGTGCCAGCAGTTTGACAGGGAAGGGCGAGCAGTACTTC. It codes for CASSLTGKGEQYF.

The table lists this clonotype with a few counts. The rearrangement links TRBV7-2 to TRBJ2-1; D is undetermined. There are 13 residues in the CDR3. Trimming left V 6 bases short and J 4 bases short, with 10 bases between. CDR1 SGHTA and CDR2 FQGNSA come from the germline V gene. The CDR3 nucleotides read TGTGCCAGCAGTTCGGGTATGTACAATGAGCAGTTCTTC. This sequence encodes CASSSGMYNEQFF.

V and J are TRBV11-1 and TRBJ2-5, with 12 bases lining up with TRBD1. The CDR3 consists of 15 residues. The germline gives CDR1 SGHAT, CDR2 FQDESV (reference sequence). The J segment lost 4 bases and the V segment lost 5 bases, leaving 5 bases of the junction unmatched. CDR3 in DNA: TGTGCCAGCAGCGAGCCGGGACAGGGGGCAGAGACCCAGTACTTC. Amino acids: CASSEPGQGAETQYF.

CDR3 region: CASSKALKDTGELFF. The CDR3 nucleotides read TGTGCCAGCAGTAAGGCCCTCAAAGACACCGGGGAGCTGTTTTTT. The gene calls are TRBV6-1 and TRBJ2-2; D is unclear. The V gene lost 5 bases and the J gene lost 3 bases, with 13 bases spanning the gap. Germline V lookup: CDR1 MNHNS, CDR2 SASEGT. The length of the CDR3 is 15 residues.

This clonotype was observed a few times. CDR3: CSARDRLAGGPETQYF. The CDR3 nucleotides are TGCAGTGCTAGAGATCGGTTAGCGGGAGGTCCAGAGACCCAGTACTTC. V gene TRBV20-1 combines with J gene TRBJ2-5; 10 positions match TRBD2. CDR3 length equals 16 residues. Per the germline V gene, CDR1 is DFQATT and CDR2 is SNEGSKA (reference sequence). The J segment lost 4 bases and the V segment lost 0 bases, leaving 8 bases of the junction unmatched.

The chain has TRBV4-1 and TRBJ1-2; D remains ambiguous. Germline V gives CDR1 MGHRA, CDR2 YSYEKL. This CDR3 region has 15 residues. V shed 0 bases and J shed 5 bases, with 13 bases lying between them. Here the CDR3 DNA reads TGCGCCAGCAGCCAAGATGCCGGGCTCAGTTATGGCTACACCTTC. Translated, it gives CASSQDAGLSYGYTF.

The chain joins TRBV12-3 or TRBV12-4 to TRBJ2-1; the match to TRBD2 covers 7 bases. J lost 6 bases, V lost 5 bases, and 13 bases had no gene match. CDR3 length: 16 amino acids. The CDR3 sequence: CASSPPGPGLPNEQFF. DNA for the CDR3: TGTGCCAGCAGTCCCCCGGGGCCGGGACTACCCAATGAGCAGTTCTTC.

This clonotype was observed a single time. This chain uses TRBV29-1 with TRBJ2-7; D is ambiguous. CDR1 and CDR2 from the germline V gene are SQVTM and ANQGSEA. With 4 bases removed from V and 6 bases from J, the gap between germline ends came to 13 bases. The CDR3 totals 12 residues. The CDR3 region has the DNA TGCAGCGTTGTCCTCCCACCTCTCGAGCAGTACTTC. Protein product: CSVVLPPLEQYF.

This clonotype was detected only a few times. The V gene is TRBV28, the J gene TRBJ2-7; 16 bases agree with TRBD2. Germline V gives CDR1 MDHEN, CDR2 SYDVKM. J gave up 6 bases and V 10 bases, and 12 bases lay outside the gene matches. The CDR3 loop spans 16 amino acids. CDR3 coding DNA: TGTGCCACCCTCAGCGGGACTAGCGGGAGGGCGGGCGAGCAGTACTTC. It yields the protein CATLSGTSGRAGEQYF.

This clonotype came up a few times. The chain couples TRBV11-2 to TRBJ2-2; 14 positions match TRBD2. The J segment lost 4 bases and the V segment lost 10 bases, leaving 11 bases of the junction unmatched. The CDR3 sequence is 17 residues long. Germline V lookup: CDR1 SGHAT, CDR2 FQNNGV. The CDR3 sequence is CATTPGLAGAVTGELFF. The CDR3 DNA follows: TGTGCCACAACACCGGGACTAGCGGGAGCGGTCACCGGGGAGCTGTTTTTT.

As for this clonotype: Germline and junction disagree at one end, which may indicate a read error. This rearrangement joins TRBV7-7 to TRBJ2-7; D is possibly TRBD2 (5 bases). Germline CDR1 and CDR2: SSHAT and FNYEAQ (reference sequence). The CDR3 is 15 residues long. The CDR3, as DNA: TGTGCTAGCAGCTTAGGAGCCGGGGATTTGTACGAGCAGTACTTC. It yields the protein CASSLGAGDLYEQYF.